The 7 T cell receptor beta chains below all came from one sample that was sequenced in a study of blood T cells in healthy people across ages. The use of a sample-barcoded 5' primer and a J-beta primer mix characterized a second PCR of roughly 7 to 11 cycles. TCRdb called the 5' RACE reads again in MiXCR, with one record for every CDR3 protein. Here the sample spans around 1.5 million distinct CDR3 sequences, about 32% being singletons. The sample consisted of blood. The receptors shown here come from a woman in her thirties in good health.

This clonotype has at least ten counts. The chain combines TRBV21-1 with TRBJ2-1; the table gives TRBD2 as D, unverified against the DNA. TRBV21-1 is flagged as a pseudogene. The CDR3 runs to 14 residues. DNA of the CDR3: TGTGCCAGCAGCAAACCGACTAGCTACAATGAGCAGTTCTTC. Amino acid sequence: CASSKPTSYNEQFF.

The chain uses TRBV5-1 and TRBJ2-5; TRBD1 matches at 7 bases. The CDR3 extends over 15 amino acids. The V gene end was trimmed by 0 bases and the J gene end by 13 bases; junction bases not matched to a gene: 15. Germline-derived CDR1 and CDR2 are SGHRS and YFSETQ. The CDR3 here is CASSLVEGQVNIRYF. DNA of the CDR3: TGCGCCAGCAGCTTGGTCGAAGGACAGGTGAATATTCGGTACTTC.

The V and J genes are TRBV20-1 and TRBJ2-5; D is unclear. The CDR3 consists of 15 residues. Germline lookup yields CDR1 DFQATT and CDR2 SNEGSKA (reference sequence). Trimming removed 6 bases from V and 2 bases from J, with 19 bases in between. This CDR3 is CSAQIGPPQQETQYF. The CDR3 nucleotides read TGCAGTGCCCAAATCGGGCCTCCCCAGCAAGAGACCCAGTACTTC.

This clonotype was observed a handful of times. This chain uses TRBV20-1 with TRBJ1-5; the D gene is possibly TRBD1 (6 bases). V shed 6 bases and J shed 5 bases, with 11 bases lying between them. CDR3 length: 12 amino acids. Germline V gene sequence: CDR1 DFQATT, CDR2 SNEGSKA (reference sequence). The CDR3 DNA is TGCAGTGCGAAAGAGGGGGATCAGCCCCAGCATTTT. Amino acid sequence: CSAKEGDQPQHF.

This clonotype has more than one count but fewer than ten. This chain joins TRBV20-1 and TRBJ1-2, with 10 bases identical to TRBD1. From germline, CDR1 is DFQATT and CDR2 SNEGSKA (reference sequence). J lost 8 bases, V lost 1 base, and 13 bases had no gene match. CDR3 length: 16 residues. DNA for the CDR3: TGCAGTGCTAGAGCGGGACAGGGGTGGGCAGGGGACGGCTACACCTTC. As protein: CSARAGQGWAGDGYTF.

This clonotype was found a few times. This sequence joins TRBV20-1 and TRBJ2-7; 7 nucleotides agree with TRBD1. V shed 6 bases and J 1 base; nucleotides not matched to a gene: 9. The CDR3 covers 14 residues. Germline V gene data show CDR1 as DFQATT and CDR2 as SNEGSKA (reference sequence). CDR3 loop: CSAVDRVRSYEQYF. The DNA for the CDR3 is TGCAGTGCCGTCGACAGGGTAAGATCCTACGAGCAGTACTTC.

This clonotype was counted a single time. V gene TRBV29-1 combines with J gene TRBJ1-1; tentatively, D is TRBD1 (5 bases). The germline CDR1 and CDR2 sequences are SQVTM and ANQGSEA. This CDR3 has 13 amino acids. V was pared by 4 bases and J by 3 bases, with 12 bases between. CDR3 region: CSVAGRDDTEAFF. CDR3 nucleotide sequence: TGCAGCGTTGCAGGGAGAGACGACACTGAAGCTTTCTTT.